Following are 11 T cell receptor beta chains from one sample sequenced in a study of blood T cells in healthy people across ages. Combining a sample-barcoded 5' primer with a J-beta primer mix, a second PCR ran for roughly 7 to 12 cycles. In TCRdb, the 5' RACE reads were re-called with MiXCR into one record per CDR3 protein. The sample lists about 1.5 million distinct CDR3 sequences, around 39% occurring once. The specimen was blood. The receptors shown here come from a woman aged 18-29 years in good health.

This clonotype has a handful of counts. The CDR3 loop is CSATDRGDEQFF. In DNA, the CDR3 is TGCAGTGCCACCGACAGGGGCGATGAGCAGTTCTTC. The gene calls are TRBV20-1 and TRBJ2-1; 8 nucleotides match TRBD1. The CDR3 loop spans 12 amino acids. Germline V gives CDR1 DFQATT, CDR2 SNEGSKA (reference sequence). With V trimmed by 6 bases and J by 8 bases, 6 bases remained unmatched.

The chain uses TRBV11-3 and TRBJ2-1, with D perhaps TRBD1 or TRBD2 (6 bases each). Germline lookup yields CDR1 SGHNT and CDR2 YENEEA. Trimming took 5 bases from V and 6 from J, leaving 14 bases between them. The CDR3 loop spans 14 amino acids. The DNA of the CDR3 is TGTGCCAGCAGCCCACGCCCGGGGGCCAATGAGCAGTTCTTC. This encodes CASSPRPGANEQFF.

This rearrangement joins TRBV7-2 to TRBJ1-2; no firm D call. The V and J ends lost 5 bases and 1 base respectively, with 11 bases between them. The CDR3 spans 14 residues. The germline V gene encodes CDR1 SGHTA and CDR2 FQGNSA. This chain's CDR3 is CASSRDGRNYGYTF. The CDR3 DNA reads TGTGCCAGCAGCCGAGACGGACGTAACTATGGCTACACCTTC.

This clonotype was seen a handful of times. The rearrangement links TRBV29-1 to TRBJ2-7; D possibly corresponds to TRBD1 (5 bases). V lost 6 bases and J lost 3, with 15 bases in between. Germline values: CDR1 SQVTM, CDR2 ANQGSEA. The CDR3 is 13 amino acids. CDR3 sequence reads: CSVGGREGYEQYF. The CDR3 DNA reads TGCAGCGTCGGTGGCAGGGAAGGCTACGAGCAGTACTTC.

The chain couples TRBV7-3 to TRBJ1-5, with D maybe TRBD1 (5 bases). Germline-derived CDR1 and CDR2 are SGHTA and FQGTGA. Trimming left V 4 bases short and J 6 bases short, with 13 bases between. There are 14 residues in the CDR3. The CDR3 DNA follows: TGTGCCAGCAGCTCGAAACGGGGACTTCAGCCCCAGCATTTT. Its protein product is CASSSKRGLQPQHF.

CDR3 nucleotide sequence: TGTGCCATCAGTGAGTCCTCGGTGGGGACTAGCGGGGGCTCGCGAAATACGCAGTATTTT. Translated, it gives CAISESSVGTSGGSRNTQYF. This chain uses TRBV10-3 with TRBJ2-3, with TRBD2 matching 14 bases. The length of the CDR3 is 20 residues. The trim removed 0 bases at V and 7 bases at J, leaving 15 bases unmatched. The germline V gene has CDR1 ENHRY and CDR2 SYGVKD.

This chain links TRBV7-8 with TRBJ2-1; 7 bases line up with TRBD2. The V segment lost 3 bases and the J segment 7 bases; nucleotides outside the gene matches: 15. Germline V CDR1 and CDR2: SGHVS, FQNEAQ. The length of the CDR3 is 17 residues. Written as DNA, the CDR3 is TGTGCCAGCAGCTTGGGTGCTGGCGGGGGTATCGTGAATGAGCAGTTCTTC. This gives the protein CASSLGAGGGIVNEQFF.

This clonotype has only a few counts. The chain couples TRBV6-5 to TRBJ2-1, with 13 bases identical to TRBD2. The better agreement between TRBJ2-7 and the DNA end casts doubt on the J call. This CDR3 contains 15 residues. Germline V gives CDR1 MNHEY, CDR2 SVGAGI. For the CDR3, the DNA is TGTGCCACACTAGCGGGAGGGAGCTCCTACAATGAGCAGTACTTC. The encoded protein is CATLAGGSSYNEQYF.

There are a few counts of this clonotype. The chain links TRBV7-2 to TRBJ2-7; D is perhaps TRBD1 (5 bases). The CDR3 covers 15 residues. The V end lost 2 bases, the J end lost 1 base, and 12 bases lay between the germline ends. The germline gives CDR1 SGHTA, CDR2 FQGNSA. The CDR3 DNA follows: TGTGCCAGCAGCTTATGGAGACAGATGTCCTACGAGCAGTACTTC. Amino acid sequence: CASSLWRQMSYEQYF.

A few counts support this clonotype. This chain uses TRBV6-1 with TRBJ2-1; possible D gene TRBD1, 6 bases. Germline CDR1 is MNHNS and CDR2 is SASEGT. This CDR3 comprises 16 residues. Trimming took off 7 bases at V and 4 bases at J, with 20 bases between the two ends. The CDR3, as DNA: TGTGCCAGCACCCCGAGCCTCACAGGGAGATACAATGAGCAGTTCTTC. Protein sequence: CASTPSLTGRYNEQFF.

This clonotype has just a few counts. The CDR3 DNA reads TGTGCCAGCACTATGACAGGGATGGCCATTCAGTACTTC. This sequence encodes CASTMTGMAIQYF. The chain has TRBV12-3 or TRBV12-4 and TRBJ2-7; 7 nucleotides line up with TRBD1. The J call may be wrong; the DNA end is better matched by TRBJ2-4. The CDR3 extends over 13 amino acids.